This entry lists 6 T cell receptor beta chains sequenced from one sample in a study of identical twins. Each CDR3 protein gets one entry after TCRdb re-called the 5' RACE reads with MiXCR. The sample shows about 300,000 distinct CDR3 sequences, roughly 12% of them seen only once. These same data were also listed under a study on yellow fever vaccine responses in identical twins.

The material sequenced was CD8+ T cells sorted from blood. The receptors were sampled from a woman between 18 and 29 years old in good health.

This clonotype was recorded a few times. The chain carries TRBV13 and TRBJ2-4; 7 bases match TRBD2. Per germline, CDR1 PRHDT and CDR2 FYEKMQ (reference sequence). This CDR3 is built from 13 residues. The junction had 6 bases not matched to a gene; V was cut back by 5 bases and J by 8 bases. The CDR3 DNA follows: TGTGCCAGCAGCGTCGGGGGGTCCGACATTCAGTACTTC. This codes for CASSVGGSDIQYF.

For this clonotype: One base away lies a much larger clone, so this may be a sequencing read error. The chain combines TRBV3-1 with TRBJ2-1; TRBD2 aligns across 8 bases. CDR1 is LGHDT, CDR2 YNNKEL, per germline (reference sequence). CDR3 length equals 16 residues. The CDR3 reads CASSQGREGSYNERFF. The CDR3 nucleotides read TGTGCCAGCAGCCAAGGTCGGGAGGGCTCCTACAATGAGCGGTTCTTC.

This clonotype was picked up a small number of times. The chain couples TRBV7-6 to TRBJ1-1, with 10 bases identical to TRBD1. Trimming removed 4 bases from V and 4 bases from J; junction bases left unmatched: 3. The CDR3 spans 14 residues. Germline lookup yields CDR1 SGHVS and CDR2 FNYEAQ. DNA for the CDR3: TGTGCCAGCAGCTCCAGGACAGGGGGCACTGAAGCTTTCTTT. This encodes CASSSRTGGTEAFF.

This clonotype has only a few counts. The V gene is TRBV3-1, the J gene TRBJ2-5, with 7 bases fitting TRBD1. The germline gives CDR1 LGHDT, CDR2 YNNKEL (reference sequence). The CDR3 contains 15 residues. The trim removed 1 base at V and 3 bases at J, leaving 5 bases unmatched. As DNA, the CDR3 is TGTGCCAGCAGCCAAGGGGATGACAGGGAAGAGACCCAGTACTTC. It translates to CASSQGDDREETQYF.

The J gene is TRBJ2-3, the V gene TRBV2; D is possibly TRBD2 (6 bases). The CDR3 sequence is 14 residues long. With 10 bases removed from V and 4 bases from J, the gap between germline ends came to 18 bases. CDR1 is SNHLY, CDR2 FYNNEI, per germline. The CDR3 region is CATPDGGYADTQYF. The CDR3 DNA follows: TGTGCCACACCGGATGGGGGGTATGCAGATACGCAGTATTTT.

This clonotype has just a few counts. CDR3 bases: TGTGCCAGCAGCTTAGAGACAGGGGGGTCGCTGGCGGACAAATACAATGAGCAGTTCTTC. Translating gives CASSLETGGSLADKYNEQFF. The rearrangement joins TRBV7-8 to TRBJ2-1; the match to TRBD1 covers 9 bases. Trimming cost V 1 base and J 4 bases; bases outside gene matches: 17. CDR1 and CDR2 (germline): SGHVS, FQNEAQ. The CDR3 extends over 20 amino acids.